One and the same sample provided the 8 T cell receptor beta chains below, sequenced in a study of T cells after yellow fever vaccination. TCRdb redid the calling of the 5' RACE reads with MiXCR, one entry per CDR3 protein. The sample holds a few hundred thousand distinct CDR3 sequences, 6.9% seen once. Sequenced here: CD4+ T cells sorted from PBMCs, sampled 15 days after the yellow fever booster vaccination. The source of these receptors is a man aged 25 to 40 who received the YFV17D yellow fever vaccine.

On this clonotype itself: One end of the junction fails to match germline, which may point to a read error. This chain links TRBV20-1 with TRBJ2-1, with 7 bases lining up with TRBD2. CDR3 length: 17 amino acids. Germline V gives CDR1 DFQATT, CDR2 SNEGSKA (reference sequence). The CDR3: CCARVPKGSGKGDEQFF. The CDR3, as DNA: TGCTGTGCTAGAGTTCCCAAGGGGAGCGGGAAAGGGGATGAGCAGTTCTTC.

This clonotype was seen many times. J is TRBJ2-3 and V is TRBV5-1; 7 bases are shared with TRBD2. In germline, CDR1 is SGHRS, CDR2 YFSETQ. The length of the CDR3 is 15 residues. The V and J ends lost 4 bases and 2 bases, in that order; junction bases with no gene match: 7. The CDR3 sequence is CASSPAGRVTDTQYF. The CDR3, as DNA: TGCGCCAGCAGCCCAGCGGGACGGGTCACAGATACGCAGTATTTT.

The chain recombines TRBV30 with TRBJ2-3; D gene uncertain. CDR1 GTSNPN and CDR2 SVGIG come from the germline V gene (reference sequence). The CDR3 totals 13 residues. Trimming took 8 bases from V and 0 from J, leaving 12 bases between them. CDR3 region: CATRAASTDTQYF. The CDR3 bases are TGTGCCACAAGGGCGGCTAGCACAGATACGCAGTATTTT.

Many counts were recorded for this clonotype. The chain carries TRBV20-1 and TRBJ2-1, with a tentative D call TRBD1 (5 bases). CDR3 length equals 14 residues. Trimming removed 5 bases from V and 0 bases from J, with 11 bases in between. The V gene's germline CDR1 is DFQATT and CDR2 SNEGSKA (reference sequence). As DNA, the CDR3 is TGCAGTGCTCCACAGGAAAGCTCCTACAATGAGCAGTTCTTC. Residues: CSAPQESSYNEQFF.

The chain uses TRBV5-4 and TRBJ1-4; D gene ambiguous. Looked up from germline, CDR1 is SGHNT and CDR2 is YYREEE (reference sequence). The CDR3 runs 16 residues. The V gene lost 0 bases and the J gene lost 0 bases, with 9 bases spanning the gap. CDR3 protein: CASSLGGSSTNEKLFF. In nucleotides, the CDR3 is TGTGCCAGCAGCTTGGGCGGCAGCTCAACTAATGAAAAACTGTTTTTT.

The chain uses TRBV7-2 and TRBJ2-7; 9 nucleotides agree with TRBD1. The CDR3 consists of 15 residues. CDR1 and CDR2 from the germline V gene are SGHTA and FQGNSA. Losses at the gene ends were 1 base for V and 2 bases for J; bases not matched to a gene: 3. CDR3 sequence: CASSLGQGGAYEQYF. CDR3 coding DNA: TGTGCCAGCAGCTTAGGACAGGGGGGCGCCTACGAGCAGTACTTC.

This chain joins TRBV3-1 and TRBJ2-5, with no clear D. Germline values: CDR1 LGHDT, CDR2 YNNKEL (reference sequence). V lost 0 bases, J lost 6 bases, and 5 bases lay in between. The CDR3 spans 12 residues. CDR3 in amino acids: CASSQEGKTQYF. The DNA of the CDR3 is TGTGCCAGCAGCCAAGAGGGGAAGACCCAGTACTTC.

This chain links TRBV7-2 with TRBJ2-7; possibly TRBD2 for D (5 bases). The germline V gene encodes CDR1 SGHTA and CDR2 FQGNSA. The V end lost 5 bases, the J end lost 6 bases, and 8 bases lay between the germline ends. The CDR3 has 11 amino acids. The CDR3 region is CASSNAGEQYF. Written as DNA, the CDR3 is TGTGCCAGCAGCAACGCGGGCGAGCAGTACTTC.